Listed below are T cell receptor beta chains from one sample, sequenced in a study of blood T cell repertoires in COVID-19. Using immunoSEQ multiplex PCR, the repertoire was profiled, and TCRdb retains in-frame clones only, with some absent. The sample carries 150,000 to 200,000 clones, 70% to 85% recorded once. Sample: peripheral blood. Receptor source: a woman aged 40 to 50 with COVID-19, enrolled during active disease. The CDR3 runs from the conserved cysteine through the conserved F or W. Fields, in order: CDR3 protein, V gene, J gene.

CDR3aa: CALRRTESSYNSPLHF
v_gene: TRBV30
j_gene: TRBJ1-6

CDR3aa: CASRLSWQGWEETQYF
v_gene: TRBV12-2
j_gene: TRBJ2-5

CDR3aa: CASSVAGGSDTQYF
v_gene: TRBV9
j_gene: TRBJ2-3

CDR3aa: CASRTGTDQPQHF
v_gene: TRBV6-5
j_gene: TRBJ1-5

CDR3aa: CSTDLGGWNTEAFF
v_gene: TRBV29-1
j_gene: TRBJ1-1

CDR3aa: CASSLTRQAGASIYNEQFF
v_gene: TRBV28
j_gene: TRBJ2-1

CDR3aa: CASSHSTGKQETQYF
v_gene: TRBV4-2
j_gene: TRBJ2-5

CDR3aa: CASSPGQGHGYTF
v_gene: TRBV18
j_gene: TRBJ1-2

CDR3aa: CASSQEATGYPQHF
v_gene: TRBV4-1
j_gene: TRBJ1-5

CDR3aa: CASSLDTRGNQPQHF
v_gene: TRBV7-8
j_gene: TRBJ1-5

CDR3aa: CASSIDLRQGAFF
v_gene: TRBV19
j_gene: TRBJ1-1

CDR3aa: CASSLAGGSNEQFF
v_gene: TRBV5-4
j_gene: TRBJ2-1

CDR3aa: CASSAERGGVTNTGELFF
v_gene: TRBV6-1
j_gene: TRBJ2-2

CDR3aa: CASRPGDSYNEQFF
v_gene: TRBV9
j_gene: TRBJ2-1

CDR3aa: CSVPRRGNSNTGELFF
v_gene: TRBV29-1
j_gene: TRBJ2-2

CDR3aa: CAWSDPDSGNTIYF
v_gene: TRBV30
j_gene: TRBJ1-3

CDR3aa: CATQFGGYTF
v_gene: TRBV12-3/TRBV12-4
j_gene: TRBJ1-2

CDR3aa: CASSEVLGTGGGYTF
v_gene: TRBV6-1
j_gene: TRBJ1-2

CDR3aa: CASSTRQGQITDTQYF
v_gene: TRBV19
j_gene: TRBJ2-3

CDR3aa: CASSQEGRRTQGGYTF
v_gene: TRBV3-1/TRBV3-2
j_gene: TRBJ1-2

CDR3aa: CASSQDMAGGPQGTQYF
v_gene: TRBV4-2
j_gene: TRBJ2-5

CDR3aa: CASRGAEQMNTEAFF
v_gene: TRBV6-5
j_gene: TRBJ1-1

CDR3aa: CASSLQGGDANYGYTF
v_gene: TRBV5-5
j_gene: TRBJ1-2

CDR3aa: CASSLESTGSNEQFF
v_gene: TRBV11-3
j_gene: TRBJ2-1

CDR3aa: CASLGRDSYYGYTF
v_gene: TRBV19
j_gene: TRBJ1-2

CDR3aa: CASRGGTGGTEAFF
v_gene: TRBV2
j_gene: TRBJ1-1

CDR3aa: CASSPQGDAEAFF
v_gene: TRBV18
j_gene: TRBJ1-1

CDR3aa: CASSHQGTWNTQYF
v_gene: TRBV3-1/TRBV3-2
j_gene: TRBJ2-3

CDR3aa: CASSWAGPGETQYF
v_gene: TRBV6-5
j_gene: TRBJ2-5

CDR3aa: CASSQDRSGSYNEQFF
v_gene: TRBV4-1
j_gene: TRBJ2-1

CDR3aa: CASSFREGSGYTF
v_gene: TRBV27
j_gene: TRBJ1-2

CDR3aa: CASSPDRVQPQHF
v_gene: TRBV7-9
j_gene: TRBJ1-5

CDR3aa: CASSEGQSNQPQHF
v_gene: TRBV6-1
j_gene: TRBJ1-5

CDR3aa: CASSLRSPRGDTQYF
v_gene: TRBV7-9
j_gene: TRBJ2-3

CDR3aa: CASSDGGTGKYEQYF
v_gene: TRBV6-1
j_gene: TRBJ2-7

CDR3aa: CAILDRGRGGYTF
v_gene: TRBV27
j_gene: TRBJ1-2

CDR3aa: CASSVDGSHLGEQFF
v_gene: TRBV9
j_gene: TRBJ2-1

CDR3aa: CASSLTKGVAGGIQETQYF
v_gene: TRBV7-9
j_gene: TRBJ2-5

CDR3aa: CASQGSGETQYF
v_gene: TRBV2
j_gene: TRBJ2-5

CDR3aa: CASSQIAGVTDTQYF
v_gene: TRBV4-1
j_gene: TRBJ2-3

CDR3aa: CASSRQGAKNIQYF
v_gene: TRBV3-1/TRBV3-2
j_gene: TRBJ2-4

CDR3aa: CASSYSSRNEQFF
v_gene: TRBV6-5
j_gene: TRBJ2-1

CDR3aa: CAISRDRGDTEAFF
v_gene: TRBV10-3
j_gene: TRBJ1-1

CDR3aa: CAISESAGRNSPLHF
v_gene: TRBV10-3
j_gene: TRBJ1-6

CDR3aa: CASSLSRGGSEETQYF
v_gene: TRBV7-9
j_gene: TRBJ2-5

CDR3aa: CASSPTALDTQYF
v_gene: TRBV7-3
j_gene: TRBJ2-3

CDR3aa: CASSLKGGTGGYSETQYF
v_gene: TRBV27
j_gene: TRBJ2-5

CDR3aa: CASSVTGGGRNGYTF
v_gene: TRBV19
j_gene: TRBJ1-2

CDR3aa: CARRTDTQYF
v_gene: TRBV2
j_gene: TRBJ2-3

CDR3aa: CASSFRGATNEKLFF
v_gene: TRBV6-6
j_gene: TRBJ1-4